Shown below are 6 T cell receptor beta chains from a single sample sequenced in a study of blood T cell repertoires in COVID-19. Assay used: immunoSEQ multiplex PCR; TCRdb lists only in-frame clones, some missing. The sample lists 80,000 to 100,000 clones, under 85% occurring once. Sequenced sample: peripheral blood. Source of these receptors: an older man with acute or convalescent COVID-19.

CDR3 amino acids: CASSAQGRSTDTQYF. The CDR3 nucleotides read TGTGCCAGCAGCGCACAGGGAAGGAGCACAGATACGCAGTATTTT. This rearrangement joins TRBV9 to TRBJ2-3, with D possibly TRBD1 on 6 matching bases. The CDR3 consists of 15 residues. Germline assignment: CDR1 SGDLS and CDR2 YYNGEE. V was trimmed by 3 bases and J by 0 bases, leaving 11 bases between them. Full variable domain (remainder filled in from reference TRBV9 and TRBJ2-3): DSGVTQTPKHLITATGQRVTLRCSPRSGDLSVYWYQQSLDQGLQFLIQYYNGEERAKGNILERFSAQQFPDLHSELNLSSLELGDSALYFCASSAQGRSTDTQYFGPGTRLTVL.

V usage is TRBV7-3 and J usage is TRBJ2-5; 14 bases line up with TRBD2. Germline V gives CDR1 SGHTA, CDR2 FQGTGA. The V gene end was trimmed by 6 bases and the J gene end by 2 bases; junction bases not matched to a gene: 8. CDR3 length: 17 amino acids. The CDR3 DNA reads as TGTGCCAGCAGTCCTGGGACTAGCGGGAGTTGGCAAGAGACCCAGTACTTC. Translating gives CASSPGTSGSWQETQYF.

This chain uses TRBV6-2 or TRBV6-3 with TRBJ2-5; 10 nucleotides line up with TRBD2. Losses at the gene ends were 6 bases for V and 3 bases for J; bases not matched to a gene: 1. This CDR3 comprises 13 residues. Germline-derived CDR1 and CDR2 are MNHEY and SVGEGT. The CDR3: CASSGLAEETQYF. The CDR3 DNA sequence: TGTGCCAGCAGCGGACTAGCGGAAGAGACCCAGTACTTC.

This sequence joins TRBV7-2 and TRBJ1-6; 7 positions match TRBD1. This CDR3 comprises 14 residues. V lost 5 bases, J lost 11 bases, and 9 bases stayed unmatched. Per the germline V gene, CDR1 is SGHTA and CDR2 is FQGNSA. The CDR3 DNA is TGTGCCAGCAGCCTAAGACAGGGTACTGCACCCCTCCACTTT. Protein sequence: CASSLRQGTAPLHF.

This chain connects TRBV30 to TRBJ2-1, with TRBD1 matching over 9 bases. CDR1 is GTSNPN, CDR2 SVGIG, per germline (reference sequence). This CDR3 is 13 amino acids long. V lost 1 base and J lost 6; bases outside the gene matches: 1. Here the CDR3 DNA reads TGTGCCTGGAGTGGGACAGGGGTCAATGAGCAGTTCTTC. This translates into CAWSGTGVNEQFF.

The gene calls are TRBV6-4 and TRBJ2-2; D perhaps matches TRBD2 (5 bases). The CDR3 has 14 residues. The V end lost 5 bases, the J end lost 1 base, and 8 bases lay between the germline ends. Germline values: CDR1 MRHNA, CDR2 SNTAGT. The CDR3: CASSSDWNTGELFF. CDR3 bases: TGTGCCAGCAGTTCGGACTGGAACACCGGGGAGCTGTTTTTT.